The 19 T cell receptor beta chains below were found in one sample sequenced in a study of T cell responses to AZD1222 COVID-19 vaccine. Profiled with immunoSEQ multiplex PCR; TCRdb holds only in-frame clones, not every one. The sample has some 97,000 clones, roughly 91% seen once. Material: peripheral blood, obtained on day 0 of AZD1222 vaccination. These receptors originate from an adult in good health.

The chain carries TRBV10-3 and TRBJ2-1; TRBD1 agrees at 9 bases. Trimming cost V 6 bases and J 7 bases; bases outside gene matches: 7. Germline CDR1 and CDR2: ENHRY and SYGVKD. The CDR3 loop spans 14 amino acids. The CDR3 sequence: CAIRDRQGENEQFF. For the CDR3, the DNA is TGTGCCATCAGAGATAGACAGGGGGAAAATGAGCAGTTCTTC.

A single count supports this clone. Distinct nucleotide sequences in the sample also encode this CDR3. The chain is built from TRBV5-1 and TRBJ2-2; 11 nucleotides line up with TRBD1. J was trimmed by 4 bases and V by 3 bases; bases with no gene match: 2. Germline CDR1 SGHRS, CDR2 YFSETQ. The CDR3 extends over 15 amino acids. Here the CDR3 reads CASSSGTGGTGELFF. The DNA for the CDR3 is TGCGCCAGCAGCTCCGGGACAGGGGGCACCGGGGAGCTGTTTTTT.

V is TRBV3-1 (or the pseudogene TRBV3-2) and J is TRBJ1-2, with TRBD1 matching 8 bases. Losses at the gene ends were 2 bases for V and 8 bases for J; bases not matched to a gene: 4. Germline lookup yields CDR1 LGHDT and CDR2 YNNKEL (reference sequence). The CDR3 has 13 residues. The CDR3 coding sequence is TGTGCCAGCAGCCAACAGGGGGCTGGCGGCTACACCTTC. Amino acid sequence: CASSQQGAGGYTF.

The chain is built from TRBV27 and TRBJ2-1; D perhaps matches TRBD2 (5 bases). This CDR3 spans 16 amino acids. Germline values: CDR1 MNHEY, CDR2 SMNVEV (reference sequence). V was trimmed by 5 bases and J by 1 base, leaving 15 bases between them. The CDR3 bases are TGTGCCAGCAGTATGACGCGGGTTGATTCCTACAATGAGCAGTTCTTC. This translates into CASSMTRVDSYNEQFF.

DNA for the CDR3: TGCGCCAGCAGCTTGGCCGTTGGGGCAGATACGCAGTATTTT. Amino acid sequence: CASSLAVGADTQYF. The chain is built from TRBV5-1 and TRBJ2-3; D gene ambiguous. CDR3 size: 14 residues. Trimming stripped 0 bases from V and 4 bases from J, with 9 bases between. Germline assignment: CDR1 SGHRS and CDR2 YFSETQ.

V is TRBV28 and J is TRBJ1-5, with unresolved D. The CDR3 runs 14 residues. V was pared by 5 bases and J by 6 bases, with 14 bases between. CDR1 and CDR2 (germline): MDHEN, SYDVKM. The CDR3 bases are TGTGCCAGCAGTCCCTCTATGCCGGGTCAGCCCCAGCATTTT. It is translated as CASSPSMPGQPQHF.

Note on this clone: The same CDR3 also results from other DNA sequences found in this sample. This sequence joins TRBV25-1 and TRBJ2-7; tentatively, D is TRBD2 (6 bases). V was shortened by 3 bases and J by 0 bases, with 9 bases between the two germline ends. Germline loops: CDR1 MGHDK, CDR2 SYGVNS. The CDR3 extends over 14 amino acids. DNA of the CDR3: TGTGCCAGCAGTGAGGGCGGGGTCTCCTACGAGCAGTACTTC. It codes for CASSEGGVSYEQYF.

The chain employs TRBV6-2 or TRBV6-3 and TRBJ2-7; 11 nucleotides agree with TRBD2. With V trimmed by 4 bases and J by 3 bases, 5 bases remained unmatched. Germline V lookup: CDR1 MNHEY, CDR2 SVGEGT. CDR3 length: 15 amino acids. CDR3 bases: TGTGCCAGCAGTTCCTGGACTAGCGGGCGCTACGAGCAGTACTTC. Its translation is CASSSWTSGRYEQYF.

In regard to this clone: One end of the junction does not line up with germline, which may come from a read error. This chain joins TRBV7-7 and TRBJ2-1, with TRBD2 matching over 12 bases. Germline values: CDR1 SSHAT, CDR2 FNYEAQ (reference sequence). The CDR3 length is 18 residues. In nucleotides, the CDR3 is TGTGCTAGCAGCCGACTAGCGGGGGCCATCAGCTCCTACAATGAGCAGTTCTTC. The encoded protein is CASSRLAGAISSYNEQFF.

This chain joins TRBV28 and TRBJ2-4; 14 positions match TRBD2. V lost 6 bases, J lost 11 bases, and 12 bases stayed unmatched. The CDR3 length is 16 residues. Germline V CDR1 and CDR2: MDHEN, SYDVKM. For the CDR3, the DNA is TGTGCCAGCAGCCTATATAGACTAGCGGGAGGGAGAGTTCAGTACTTC. Amino acids: CASSLYRLAGGRVQYF. Combining the CDR3 with reference TRBV28 and TRBJ2-4 gives the whole variable domain DVKVTQSSRYLVKRTGEKVFLECVQDMDHENMFWYRQDPGLGLRLIYFSYDVKMKEKGDIPEGYSVSREKKERFSLILESASTNQTSMYLCASSLYRLAGGRVQYFGAGTRLSVL.

V usage is TRBV28 and J usage is TRBJ1-1, with D possibly matching TRBD1 (6 bases). From germline, CDR1 is MDHEN and CDR2 SYDVKM. The V and J ends lost 2 bases and 9 bases respectively, with 22 bases between them. The CDR3 has 16 residues. This CDR3 reads CASSLPPQTGLWKAFF. For the CDR3, the DNA is TGTGCCAGCAGTTTACCCCCCCAAACAGGGCTGTGGAAAGCTTTCTTT.

This clone has a single count. This chain uses TRBV10-1 with TRBJ2-7; TRBD2 might be the D (5 bases). V was pared by 0 bases and J by 2 bases, with 14 bases between. The CDR3 contains 16 residues. In germline, CDR1 is WNHNN, CDR2 SYGVQD (reference sequence). The CDR3 loop reads CASSESGGRRPYEQYF. In DNA, the CDR3 is TGCGCCAGCAGTGAGTCTGGAGGCAGGAGACCCTACGAGCAGTACTTC.

The genes are TRBV11-3 and TRBJ2-1, with D unresolved. With 2 bases removed from V and 7 bases from J, the gap between germline ends came to 6 bases. Germline assignment: CDR1 SGHNT and CDR2 YENEEA. The CDR3 is 12 residues long. The CDR3 sequence: CASSLRWNEQFF. The CDR3 DNA follows: TGTGCCAGCAGCTTACGTTGGAATGAGCAGTTCTTC. The entire variable domain, with the rest obtained from reference TRBV11-3 and TRBJ2-1, is as follows: EAGVVQSPRYKIIEKKQPVAFWCNPISGHNTLYWYLQNLGQGPELLIRYENEEAVDDSQLPKDRFSAERLKGVDSTLKIQPAELGDSAVYLCASSLRWNEQFFGPGTRLTVL.

J is TRBJ1-2 and V is TRBV30; 8 nucleotides match TRBD1. With 0 bases clipped from V and 8 bases from J, the junction kept 8 bases outside the gene matches. Per the germline V gene, CDR1 is GTSNPN and CDR2 is SVGIG (reference sequence). The CDR3 spans 14 residues. CDR3 in DNA: TGTGCCTGGAGTGTATGGACAGGGAGAGGCGGCTACACCTTC. It codes for CAWSVWTGRGGYTF.

The CDR3 loop is CASSYGGVNTEAFF. For the CDR3, the DNA is TGTGCCAGCAGTTACGGGGGAGTCAACACTGAAGCTTTCTTT. The rearrangement links TRBV6-2 or TRBV6-3 to TRBJ1-1; a possible D gene is TRBD1 (5 bases). Trimming cost V 2 bases and J 2 bases, with 9 bases left between them. The CDR3 contains 14 residues. Germline lookup yields CDR1 MNHEY and CDR2 SVGEGT.

The rearrangement joins TRBV27 to TRBJ2-7, with D tentatively TRBD1 (5 bases). The germline V gene encodes CDR1 MNHEY and CDR2 SMNVEV (reference sequence). The ends were cut back, 3 bases at V and 4 bases at J, with 28 bases in the middle. The CDR3 is 19 amino acids. CDR3 sequence: CASSLLPPFLQGFSYEQYF. The CDR3 DNA reads TGTGCCAGCAGTTTGCTACCTCCGTTCTTGCAGGGCTTTTCATACGAGCAGTACTTC.

This chain links TRBV5-1 with TRBJ1-6, with D unclear. Germline CDR1 SGHRS, CDR2 YFSETQ. V dropped 2 bases and J dropped 1 base, with 13 bases sitting between them. The CDR3 sequence is 17 residues long. The CDR3 sequence is CASSFKLPGSYNSPLHF. CDR3 in DNA: TGCGCCAGCAGCTTTAAATTGCCGGGTTCCTATAATTCACCCCTCCACTTT.

This sequence joins TRBV28 and TRBJ2-7, with TRBD2 as a possible D gene (6 bases). The V end was cut by 7 bases, the J end by 2 bases, with 27 bases between. Germline V gives CDR1 MDHEN, CDR2 SYDVKM. The CDR3 contains 18 residues. CDR3 nucleotide sequence: TGTGCCAGCATCCCTAGTCCCTATAGCGGAACCACCCCCTACGAGCAGTACTTC. As protein: CASIPSPYSGTTPYEQYF.

The count of this clone is one. V gene TRBV7-2 combines with J gene TRBJ1-5; 7 positions match TRBD1. V was pared by 1 base and J by 3 bases, with 3 bases of the junction left unmatched. The CDR3 is 15 amino acids. CDR1 is SGHTA, CDR2 FQGNSA, per germline. The CDR3 region has the DNA TGTGCCAGCAGCTTAGTCGGACAGGCCAATCAGCCCCAGCATTTT. Residues: CASSLVGQANQPQHF.